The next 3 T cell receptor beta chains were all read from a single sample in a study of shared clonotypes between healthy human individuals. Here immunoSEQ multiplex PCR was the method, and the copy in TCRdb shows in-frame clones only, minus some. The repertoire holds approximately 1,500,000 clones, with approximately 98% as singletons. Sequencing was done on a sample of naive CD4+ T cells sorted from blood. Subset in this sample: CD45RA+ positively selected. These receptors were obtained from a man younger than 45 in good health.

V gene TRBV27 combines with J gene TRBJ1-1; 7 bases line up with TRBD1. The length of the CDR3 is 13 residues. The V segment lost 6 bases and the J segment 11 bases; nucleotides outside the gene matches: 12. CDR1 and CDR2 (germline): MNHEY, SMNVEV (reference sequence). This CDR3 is CASSTGQPSGAFF. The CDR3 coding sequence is TGTGCCAGCAGCACGGGACAGCCCTCCGGGGCTTTCTTT.

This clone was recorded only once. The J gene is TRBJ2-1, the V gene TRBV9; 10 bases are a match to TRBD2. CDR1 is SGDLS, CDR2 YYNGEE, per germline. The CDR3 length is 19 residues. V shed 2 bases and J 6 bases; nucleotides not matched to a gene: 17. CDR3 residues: CASSVGLAGEGEGSNEQFF. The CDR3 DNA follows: TGTGCCAGCAGCGTTGGGCTAGCGGGAGAGGGGGAGGGGAGCAATGAGCAGTTCTTC.

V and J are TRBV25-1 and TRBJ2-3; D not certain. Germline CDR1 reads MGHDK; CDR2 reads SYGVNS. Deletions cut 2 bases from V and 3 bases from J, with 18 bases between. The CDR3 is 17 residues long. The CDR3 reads CASSEELDSLATDTQYF. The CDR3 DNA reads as TGTGCCAGCAGTGAAGAACTCGACTCCTTAGCAACAGATACGCAGTATTTT.